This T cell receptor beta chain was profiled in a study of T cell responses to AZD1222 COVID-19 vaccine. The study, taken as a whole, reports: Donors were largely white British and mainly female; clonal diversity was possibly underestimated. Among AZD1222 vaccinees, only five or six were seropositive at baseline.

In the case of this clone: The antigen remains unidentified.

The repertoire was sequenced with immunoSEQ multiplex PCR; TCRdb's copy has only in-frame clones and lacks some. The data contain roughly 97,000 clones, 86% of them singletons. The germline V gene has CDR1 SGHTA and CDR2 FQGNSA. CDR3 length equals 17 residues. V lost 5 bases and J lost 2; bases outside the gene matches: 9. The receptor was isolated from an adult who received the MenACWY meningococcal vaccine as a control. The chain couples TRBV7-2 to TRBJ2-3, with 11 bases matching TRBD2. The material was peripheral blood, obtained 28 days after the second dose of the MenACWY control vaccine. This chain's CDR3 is CASSPRLAGTSTDTQYF. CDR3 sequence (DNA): TGTGCCAGCAGCCCCCGACTAGCGGGGACCTCCACAGATACGCAGTATTTT.